This record looks at one TCR beta chain sequence and its context. What it binds is unknown. Assay: immunoSEQ multiplex PCR; the TCRdb copy retains only in-frame clones and omits some. In the table there are 10,000 to 15,000 clones, approximately 22% of which are singletons. The sample comes from a study of sequential checkpoint blockade in melanoma. Across the whole study: First-line arms were nivolumab then ipilimumab, or the reverse, randomized 1:1. TCRbeta immunosequencing was performed on DNA from 91 pretreatment melanoma tumor samples.

Treatment here: randomized to nivolumab then ipilimumab (arm A) or the reverse (arm B). General study points: PD-L1 staining and CD8+ counts, not mutational load, tracked tumor T-cell clonality.

The receptor's source is a human donor with melanoma. Material: tumor tissue (inferred from file names), obtained from a patient given nivolumab and ipilimumab in sequence.

CDR3 DNA: TGCGCCAGCACCCAAGGGCTCCACAGTTCTAATGAAAAACTGTTTTTT. It is translated as CASTQGLHSSNEKLFF. V gene TRBV5-1 combines with J gene TRBJ1-4; D is unclear. The CDR3 runs to 16 residues. V was clipped by 6 bases and J by 3 bases, with 18 bases between them. Germline CDR1 and CDR2: SGHRS and YFSETQ.